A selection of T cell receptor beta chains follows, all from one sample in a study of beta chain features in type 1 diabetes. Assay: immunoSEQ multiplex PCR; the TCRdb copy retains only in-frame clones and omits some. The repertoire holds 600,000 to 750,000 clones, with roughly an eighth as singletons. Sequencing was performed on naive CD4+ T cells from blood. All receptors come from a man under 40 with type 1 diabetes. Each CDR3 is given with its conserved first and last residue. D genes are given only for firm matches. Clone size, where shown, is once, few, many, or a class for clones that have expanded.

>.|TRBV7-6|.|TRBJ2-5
CASSLGTGTGTQYF
TGTGCCAGCAGCTTAGGTACAGGGACCGGGACCCAGTACTTC
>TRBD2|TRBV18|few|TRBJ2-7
CASSPYIAGSSYEQYF
TGTGCCAGCTCACCGTACATAGCGGGGAGCTCCTACGAGCAGTACTTC
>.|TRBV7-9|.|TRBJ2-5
CAGGDPPSGEQYF
TGTGCCGGAGGGGACCCCCCATCGGGAGAGCAGTACTTC
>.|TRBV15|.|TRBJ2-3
CATSRVGGDTDTQYF
TGTGCCACCAGCAGAGTCGGCGGGGACACAGATACGCAGTATTTT
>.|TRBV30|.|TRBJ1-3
CAWGGPGNTIYF
TGTGCCTGGGGGGGGCCGGGAAACACCATATATTTT
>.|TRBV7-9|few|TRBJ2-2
CASSDRQNTGELFF
TGTGCCAGCAGCGATAGACAGAACACCGGGGAGCTGTTTTTT
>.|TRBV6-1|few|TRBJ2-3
CASSLQQGADTQYF
TGTGCCAGCAGTCTACAACAGGGTGCCGATACGCAGTATTTT
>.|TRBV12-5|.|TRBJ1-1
CASGLEEGTEAFF
TGTGCTAGTGGTTTAGAGGAAGGAACTGAAGCTTTCTTT
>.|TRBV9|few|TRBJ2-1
CASSVSTSSYNEQFF
TGTGCCAGCAGCGTTAGTACGAGCTCCTACAATGAGCAGTTCTTC
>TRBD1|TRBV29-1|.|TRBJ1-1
CSGDRVNTEAFF
TGCAGCGGCGACAGGGTGAACACTGAAGCTTTCTTT
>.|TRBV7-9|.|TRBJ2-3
CASSLISQRTDTQYF
TGTGCCAGCAGCTTAATTTCTCAACGCACAGATACGCAGTATTTT
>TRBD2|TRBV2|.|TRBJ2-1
CASSKTSGGDNEQFF
TGTGCCAGCAGTAAGACTAGCGGGGGGGACAATGAGCAGTTCTTC
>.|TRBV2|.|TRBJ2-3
CASNEDRPQYF
TGTGCCAGCAACGAGGATAGGCCGCAGTATTTT
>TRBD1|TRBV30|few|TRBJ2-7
CAWTTGTGAYEQYF
TGTGCCTGGACGACCGGGACAGGGGCCTACGAGCAGTACTTC
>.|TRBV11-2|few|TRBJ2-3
CASSLGLADTQYF
TGTGCCAGCAGCTTAGGACTAGCAGATACGCAGTATTTT
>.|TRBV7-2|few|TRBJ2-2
CASSLAESAPNTGELFF
TGTGCCAGCAGCTTAGCGGAGAGTGCGCCGAACACCGGGGAGCTGTTTTTT
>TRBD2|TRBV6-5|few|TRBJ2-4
CASSLQRGDNIQYF
TGTGCCAGCAGCCTCCAGCGGGGGGATAACATTCAGTACTTC
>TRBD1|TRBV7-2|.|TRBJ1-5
CASSPQGDNQPQHF
TGTGCCAGCAGCCCACAGGGGGACAATCAGCCCCAGCATTTT
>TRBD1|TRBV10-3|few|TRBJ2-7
CAISPNTGTGSPYEQYF
TGTGCCATCAGCCCCAACACCGGGACAGGGAGTCCCTACGAGCAGTACTTC
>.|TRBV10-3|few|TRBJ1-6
CASAARPGEAALHF
TGTGCCTCGGCTGCCCGCCCAGGGGAGGCGGCCCTCCACTTT
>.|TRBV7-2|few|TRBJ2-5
CASSLTDKETQYF
TGTGCCAGCAGCTTAACAGACAAAGAGACCCAGTACTTC